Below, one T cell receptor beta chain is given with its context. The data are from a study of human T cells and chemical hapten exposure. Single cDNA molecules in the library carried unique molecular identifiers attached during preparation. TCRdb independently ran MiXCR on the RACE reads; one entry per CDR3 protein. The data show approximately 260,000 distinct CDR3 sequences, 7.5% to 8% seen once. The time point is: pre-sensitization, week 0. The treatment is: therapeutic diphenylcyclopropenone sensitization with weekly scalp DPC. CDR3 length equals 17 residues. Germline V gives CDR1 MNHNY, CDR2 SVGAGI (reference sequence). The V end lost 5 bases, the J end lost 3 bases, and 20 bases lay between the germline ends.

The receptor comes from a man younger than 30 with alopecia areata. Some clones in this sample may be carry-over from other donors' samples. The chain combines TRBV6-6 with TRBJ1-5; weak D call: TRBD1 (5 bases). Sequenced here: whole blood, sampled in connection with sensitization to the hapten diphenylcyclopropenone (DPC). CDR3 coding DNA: TGTGCCAGCAGTAAAGAGGGACGGCGGAGGGACAATCAGCCCCAGCATTTT. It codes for CASSKEGRRRDNQPQHF.